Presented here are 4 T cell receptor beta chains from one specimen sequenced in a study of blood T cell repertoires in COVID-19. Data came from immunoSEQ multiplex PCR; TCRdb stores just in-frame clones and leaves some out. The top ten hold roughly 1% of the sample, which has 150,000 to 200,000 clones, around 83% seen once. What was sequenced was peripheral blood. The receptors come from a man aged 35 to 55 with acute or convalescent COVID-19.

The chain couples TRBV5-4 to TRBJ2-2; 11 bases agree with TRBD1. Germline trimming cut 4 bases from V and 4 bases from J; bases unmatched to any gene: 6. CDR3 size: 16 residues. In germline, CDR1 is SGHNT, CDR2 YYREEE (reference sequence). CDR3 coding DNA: TGTGCCAGCAGCCCCTCCGGGACAGGGGGCACCGGGGAGCTGTTTTTT. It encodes CASSPSGTGGTGELFF.

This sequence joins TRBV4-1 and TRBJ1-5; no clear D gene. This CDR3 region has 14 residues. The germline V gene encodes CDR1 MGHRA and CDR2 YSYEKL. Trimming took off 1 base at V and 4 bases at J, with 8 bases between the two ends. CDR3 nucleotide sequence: TGCGCCAGCAGCCAAGGTGCAGGAAATCAGCCCCAGCATTTT. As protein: CASSQGAGNQPQHF.

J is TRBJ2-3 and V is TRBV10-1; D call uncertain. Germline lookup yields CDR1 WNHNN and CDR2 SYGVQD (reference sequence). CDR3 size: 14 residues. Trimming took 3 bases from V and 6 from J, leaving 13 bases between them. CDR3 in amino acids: CASSDSPAFDTQYF. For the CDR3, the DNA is TGCGCCAGCAGTGATAGCCCTGCGTTCGATACGCAGTATTTT.

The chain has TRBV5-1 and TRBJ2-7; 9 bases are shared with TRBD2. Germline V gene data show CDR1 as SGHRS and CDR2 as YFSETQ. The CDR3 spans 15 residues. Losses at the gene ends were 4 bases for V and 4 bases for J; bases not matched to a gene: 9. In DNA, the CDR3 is TGCGCCAGCAGCACCGGCGGGGGGGCCGGGTACGAGCAGTACTTC. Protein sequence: CASSTGGGAGYEQYF. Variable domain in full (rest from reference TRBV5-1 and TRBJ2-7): KAGVTQTPRYLIKTRGQQVTLSCSPISGHRSVSWYQQTPGQGLQFLFEYFSETQRNKGNFPGRFSGRQFSNSRSEMNVSTLELGDSALYLCASSTGGGAGYEQYFGPGTRLTVT.